This T cell receptor (beta chain) comes out of a study of blood T cell repertoires in COVID-19. Study details: COVID-19 samples collected from the United States, Italy and Spain covered acute and convalescent phases. T cells, B-cell-depleted T cells, or PBMCs provided the cDNA or gDNA that served as material.

Looked up from germline, CDR1 is DFQATT and CDR2 is SNEGSKA (reference sequence). The V and J ends lost 3 bases and 6 bases, in that order; junction bases with no gene match: 7. The CDR3 is 15 amino acids. How the authors handled the data: How many nucleated cells were present was estimated from reference gene primer amplification. Clones were sequenced by immunoSEQ multiplex PCR, and TCRdb holds only the in-frame ones, with some missing. D and trimming were read from the DNA, whereas the V and J calls and clone size are those reported in that table. This table has fewer than 70,000 clones, 84% appearing once.

The source material was peripheral blood. The sequence came from a man between 45 and 60 years old with active COVID-19. This chain links TRBV20-1 with TRBJ2-7, with TRBD2 identical over 14 bases. Written as DNA, the CDR3 is TGCAGTGCTAGTGCAAGACTAGCGGGAGGGTTCGAGCAGTACTTC. Its translation: CSASARLAGGFEQYF.